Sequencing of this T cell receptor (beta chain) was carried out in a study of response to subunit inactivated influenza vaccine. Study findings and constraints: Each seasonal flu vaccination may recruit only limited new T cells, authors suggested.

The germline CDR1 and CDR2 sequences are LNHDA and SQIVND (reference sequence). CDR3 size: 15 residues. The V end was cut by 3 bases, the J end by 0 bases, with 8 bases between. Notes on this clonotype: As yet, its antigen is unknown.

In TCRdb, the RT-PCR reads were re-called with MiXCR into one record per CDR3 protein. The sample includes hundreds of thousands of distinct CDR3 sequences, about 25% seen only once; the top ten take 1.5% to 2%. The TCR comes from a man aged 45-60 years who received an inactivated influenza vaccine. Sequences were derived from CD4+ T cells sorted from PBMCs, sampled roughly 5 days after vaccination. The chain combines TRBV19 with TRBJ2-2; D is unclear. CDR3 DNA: TGTGCCAGTAGTATGGATGCGGCGAACACCGGGGAGCTGTTTTTT. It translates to CASSMDAANTGELFF.